Sequencing of this TCR beta chain was carried out in a study of T cell responses to AZD1222 COVID-19 vaccine. Study results and limitations: Increased Spike-specific TCR breadth and depth were observed after two AZD1222 doses.

TCRdb's copy holds only in-frame clones and misses some; the assay was immunoSEQ multiplex PCR. The sample contains 120,000 or so clones, about 90% of which appear only once. This CDR3 has 17 amino acids. CDR1 and CDR2 from the germline V gene are SGHRS and YFSETQ. V was clipped by 5 bases and J by 0 bases; unmatched bases: 11. A word on this clone: Its matching antigen is unknown.

The receptor's source is an adult in good health. The sample was peripheral blood, taken on day 0 of AZD1222 vaccination. V gene TRBV5-1 combines with J gene TRBJ1-1, with 9 bases that match TRBD1. CDR3 sequence: CASRNNRGPPLNTEAFF. DNA for the CDR3: TGCGCCAGCAGAAACAACAGGGGGCCTCCCCTGAACACTGAAGCTTTCTTT.